The source of this T cell receptor beta chain is a study of blood T cell repertoires in COVID-19. Per the authors' pipeline: Estimates of nucleated cell counts were drawn from the amplification of reference gene primers. Profiling relied on immunoSEQ multiplex PCR, and the TCRdb table lists in-frame clones only, not all of them. V and J calls and clone size are as listed in that table; D and trimming were resolved from the DNA. Among some 150,000 clones listed, more than 75% were seen once. The germline V gene has CDR1 LGHNA and CDR2 YNFKEQ. The CDR3 is 17 residues long. Trimming at V came to 3 bases and at J to 3 bases, leaving 8 bases not matched to a gene.

This chain joins TRBV4-2 and TRBJ1-1, with 12 bases matching TRBD1. The sequence was obtained from a woman aged 40 to 50 with acute or convalescent COVID-19. The sequenced sample was peripheral blood. The CDR3 is CASSHIEGQGAYTEAFF. As DNA, the CDR3 is TGTGCCAGCAGCCATATTGAGGGACAGGGGGCATACACTGAAGCTTTCTTT.